The 11 T cell receptor beta chains given below trace back to one sample, sequenced in a study of cytomegalovirus exposure and HLA in healthy donors (dated by TCRdb to the late 2010s). Receptor amplification or capture employed the immunoSEQ multiplex PCR assay. For the multiplex PCR, a mixture combining 60 forward primers for TCR Vbeta segments and 13 reverse primers for TCR Jbeta segments was used. This is the immuneACCESS table as TCRdb keeps it, with only in-frame sequences that have V and J called. A part of the clones is gone; compared with another copy, unresolved V genes explain less than half, and the rest is unexplained. This sample has over 150,000 clones in its table, and 79% of those were observed once. The top ten hold roughly 2% of the sample. Sequencing was performed on PBMCs. These receptors came from a man aged 35 to 55 in good health and CMV-seronegative.

The rearrangement joins TRBV27 to TRBJ2-5; 7 bases fit TRBD2. The V and J ends lost 6 bases and 4 bases, in that order; junction bases with no gene match: 11. This CDR3 has 15 amino acids. Germline-derived CDR1 and CDR2 are MNHEY and SMNVEV (reference sequence). CDR3 sequence reads: CASRSGGGVRETQYF. The CDR3 DNA is TGTGCCAGCAGGTCCGGGGGAGGGGTAAGAGAGACCCAGTACTTC.

V usage is TRBV5-8 and J usage is TRBJ2-1; TRBD2 matches 16 bases. V gave up 4 bases and J gave up 15 bases; unmatched junction bases: 25. In germline, CDR1 is SGHTS, CDR2 YDEGEE. This CDR3 region has 20 residues. The CDR3: CASSPFLTTDTGTSGRAPFF. CDR3 coding DNA: TGTGCCAGCAGCCCCTTTCTGACGACAGACACCGGGACTAGCGGGAGGGCCCCGTTCTTC.

The chain has TRBV2 and TRBJ1-1; D remains ambiguous. The CDR3 loop spans 11 amino acids. The germline CDR1 and CDR2 sequences are SNHLY and FYNNEI. This chain's CDR3 is CWAGSNTEAFF. CDR3 DNA: TGTTGGGCGGGTTCGAACACTGAAGCTTTCTTT.

This clone occurred once. Sequence at one end of the junction differs from germline and may be a read error. The gene calls are TRBV7-9 and TRBJ2-7, with D uncertain. The CDR3 runs 12 residues. Germline CDR1 is SEHNR and CDR2 is FQNEAQ (reference sequence). CDR3 in amino acids: CSSSPEAFEQYF. DNA for the CDR3: TGTTCCAGCAGCCCCGAGGCTTTTGAGCAGTACTTC.

The chain is built from TRBV29-1 and TRBJ1-1; 7 bases fit TRBD1. CDR1 and CDR2 (germline): SQVTM, ANQGSEA. V shed 2 bases and J 6 bases; nucleotides not matched to a gene: 6. The CDR3 is made up of 13 amino acids. CDR3 amino acids: CSVERGQGPEAFF. The CDR3 bases are TGCAGCGTTGAAAGGGGGCAGGGCCCTGAAGCTTTCTTT.

The chain's CDR3 is CATSRGTNSGNTIYF. The CDR3, as DNA: TGTGCCACCAGCAGGGGTACTAACTCTGGAAACACCATATATTTT. This chain connects TRBV15 to TRBJ1-3; no reliable D call. The germline CDR1 and CDR2 sequences are LNHNV and YYDKDF (reference sequence). This CDR3 region has 15 residues. Trimming removed 3 bases from V and 0 bases from J, with 9 bases in between.

This clone was detected only a few times. The rearrangement uses TRBV30 and TRBJ1-2; 7 bases are a match to TRBD1. Germline CDR1 reads GTSNPN; CDR2 reads SVGIG (reference sequence). This CDR3 has 15 residues. The V gene end was trimmed by 5 bases and the J gene end by 0 bases; junction bases not matched to a gene: 9. The CDR3 reads CAWAPTGTANYGYTF. The CDR3 DNA reads as TGTGCCTGGGCCCCGACAGGGACAGCTAACTATGGCTACACCTTC.

CDR3 bases: TGTGCCAGCAGTCGGGGGGGGACAGATAATTCACCCCTCCACTTT. Translation gives CASSRGGTDNSPLHF. The chain has TRBV7-9 and TRBJ1-6; 7 bases fit TRBD1. CDR1 SEHNR and CDR2 FQNEAQ come from the germline V gene (reference sequence). This CDR3 comprises 15 residues. V dropped 6 bases and J dropped 5; count of bases not matched to a gene: 7.

The chain carries TRBV11-1 and TRBJ2-2, with D perhaps matching TRBD2 (6 bases). There are 15 residues in the CDR3. Trimming took off 1 base at V and 5 bases at J, with 11 bases between the two ends. Germline lookup yields CDR1 SGHAT and CDR2 FQDESV (reference sequence). The CDR3 DNA follows: TGTGCCAGCAGCTTAGATGGGAGGAGGACCGGGGAGCTGTTTTTT. This encodes CASSLDGRRTGELFF. Filled out from reference TRBV11-1 and TRBJ2-2, the complete variable domain reads EAEVAQSPRYKITEKSQAVAFWCDPISGHATLYWYRQILGQGPELLVQFQDESVVDDSQLPKDRFSAERLKGVDSTLKIQPAELGDSAMYLCASSLDGRRTGELFFGEGSRLTVL.

This clone was recorded once. The CDR3 loop is CASSGAPGGGEAFF. The CDR3 bases are TGTGCCAGCTCTGGTGCCCCAGGGGGAGGTGAAGCTTTCTTT. The genes are TRBV6-6 and TRBJ1-1; 7 bases line up with TRBD1. V gave up 8 bases and J gave up 7 bases; unmatched junction bases: 13. Germline V gene sequence: CDR1 MNHNY, CDR2 SVGAGI (reference sequence). The CDR3 is 14 amino acids.

CDR3 sequence (DNA): TGTGCCAGCAGTTTACTAGCTCCTGGGGCCAACGTCCTGACTTTC. It yields the protein CASSLLAPGANVLTF. The chain recombines TRBV27 with TRBJ2-6; tentative D call: TRBD2 (5 bases). CDR3 length equals 15 residues. The V gene's germline CDR1 is MNHEY and CDR2 SMNVEV (reference sequence). The V gene lost 2 bases and the J gene lost 2 bases, with 7 bases spanning the gap.